Included here is one T cell receptor (beta chain) sequence, with context. Sequencing targeted TCR beta in blood CD8+ and CD4+ T cells. Controls were healthy donors chosen to match patients in age and sex. TEMRA cells were enriched by FACS, and CD4+ and CD8+ T cells were negatively isolated. These data originate in a study of CD8 T cells in Susac syndrome. With random hexamers, reverse transcription was performed on about 0.5 to 1 ug of RNA. Amplification of the TCR beta CDR3 was carried out by immunoSEQ multiplex PCR, which spanned a total of 54 Vbeta and 13 Jbeta segments. Each CDR3 protein is one row after TCRdb ran MiXCR on the immunoSEQ multiplex PCR reads. The sample shows approximately 150,000 distinct CDR3 sequences, just under 95% of them seen only once. The V gene lost 8 bases and the J gene lost 6 bases, with 15 bases spanning the gap. The CDR3 totals 12 residues. Germline-derived CDR1 and CDR2 are SQVTM and ANQGSEA.

This chain connects TRBV29-1 to TRBJ2-3; a possible D gene is TRBD2 (6 bases). The sequenced sample was CD4+ T cells from PBMCs. This TCR derives from a human donor in good health. Written as DNA, the CDR3 is TGCAGCCTCGGCGGGGCTGGGGATACGCAGTATTTT. Its translation is CSLGGAGDTQYF.